This is a list of T cell receptor beta chains from one sample in a study of blood T cell repertoires in COVID-19. Measured with immunoSEQ multiplex PCR; TCRdb has only the in-frame clones, and not every one. Of roughly 130,000 clones in the sample, approximately 83% were seen once. Source material: peripheral blood. The receptors stem from a woman aged 45-60 years with acute or convalescent COVID-19. Each CDR3 is given with its conserved first and last residue. A D gene is named only where the DNA matches it firmly. Where a row states a size, it is once, few, many or the class of an expanded clone; other rows omit it.

v_call	clone_size	cdr3_length	j_call	d_call	cdr3_aa	cdr3_nt
TRBV9	NA	16	TRBJ1-3	NA	CASSANRDKERNTIYF	TGTGCCAGCAGCGCCAACCGGGACAAGGAGAGAAACACCATATATTTT
TRBV24-1	few	13	TRBJ1-5	NA	CATSMGGNQPQHF	TGTGCCACCAGTATGGGAGGCAATCAGCCCCAGCATTTT
TRBV5-1	NA	16	TRBJ1-1	TRBD1	CASSLLGTGKNTEAFF	TGCGCCAGCAGCTTGCTCGGGACAGGGAAAAACACTGAAGCTTTCTTT
TRBV2	NA	15	TRBJ1-1	TRBD1	CASRQGQRTANEAFF	TGTGCCAGCAGACAGGGACAGCGGACGGCCAATGAAGCTTTCTTT
TRBV5-6	NA	13	TRBJ2-7	NA	CASSFTGLLEQYF	TGTGCCAGCAGCTTTACAGGGCTCCTCGAGCAGTACTTC
TRBV2	NA	16	TRBJ2-3	TRBD2	CASTHRTSGGTDTQYF	TGTGCCAGCACTCACCGGACTAGCGGGGGGACAGATACGCAGTATTTT
TRBV6-5	NA	13	TRBJ1-2	NA	CASSLRTEYGYTF	TGTGCCAGCAGTTTAAGGACAGAGTATGGCTACACCTTC
TRBV9	NA	15	TRBJ1-3	NA	CASSETQISGNTIYF	TGTGCCAGCAGCGAGACACAGATCTCTGGAAACACCATATATTTT
TRBV5-6	few	13	TRBJ2-7	NA	CASSLAGTYEQYF	TGTGCCAGCAGCTTGGCAGGGACCTACGAGCAGTACTTC
TRBV12-3/TRBV12-4	NA	13	TRBJ1-2	TRBD1	CASRDSQGGGYTF	TGTGCCAGCAGAGACTCACAGGGGGGTGGCTACACCTTC
TRBV5-1	NA	18	TRBJ1-3	NA	CASSLEATIQGSGNTIYF	TGCGCCAGCAGCTTGGAGGCTACCATACAGGGTTCTGGAAACACCATATATTTT
TRBV11-2	NA	15	TRBJ2-1	NA	CASSRETGTYNEQFF	TGTGCCAGCAGCAGAGAGACAGGCACCTACAATGAGCAGTTCTTC
TRBV7-9	NA	15	TRBJ1-5	NA	CASSKTGRGNQPQHF	TGTGCCAGCAGCAAAACAGGGAGGGGCAATCAGCCCCAGCATTTT
TRBV5-1	NA	15	TRBJ2-2	TRBD1	CASSGGQGNTGELFF	TGCGCCAGCAGCGGCGGACAGGGGAACACCGGGGAGCTGTTTTTT
TRBV20-1	few	15	TRBJ2-3	TRBD2	CSASLRRGETDTQYF	TGCAGTGCTAGTCTCAGGCGGGGGGAAACAGATACGCAGTATTTT
TRBV9	NA	15	TRBJ1-2	TRBD1	CASSAQTGEDAGYTF	TGTGCCAGCAGCGCCCAGACAGGGGAGGATGCGGGCTACACCTTC
TRBV5-4	NA	15	TRBJ2-5	TRBD2	CASSVRGLGGETQYF	TGTGCCAGCAGCGTCCGCGGACTCGGGGGGGAGACCCAGTACTTC
TRBV19	once	17	TRBJ2-2	NA	CASSIVLPASNTGELFF	TGTGCCAGTAGTATAGTACTTCCTGCCTCGAACACCGGGGAGCTGTTTTTT
TRBV5-1	few	14	TRBJ1-2	TRBD1	CASSQGAQSYGYTF	TGCGCCAGCAGCCAGGGGGCTCAGAGCTATGGCTACACCTTC
TRBV5-6	once	13	TRBJ2-1	NA	CASSKRGANEQFF	TGTGCCAGCAGCAAACGGGGGGCCAATGAGCAGTTCTTC
TRBV6-2/TRBV6-3	NA	11	TRBJ2-7	TRBD1	CASSDRDRQYF	TGTGCCAGCAGCGACAGGGACAGGCAGTACTTC
TRBV5-1	NA	14	TRBJ1-6	NA	CASSKDSHNSPLHF	TGCGCCAGCAGCAAGGACAGTCATAATTCACCCCTCCACTTT
TRBV19	NA	11	TRBJ1-2	NA	CASSYNRGYTF	TGTGCCAGTAGCTATAACAGGGGCTACACCTTC
TRBV9	NA	16	TRBJ2-1	NA	CASSVDLGGAYNEQFF	TGTGCCAGCAGCGTAGATCTAGGGGGGGCCTACAATGAGCAGTTCTTC
TRBV19	NA	14	TRBJ1-6	NA	CASTPSGAGSPLHF	TGTGCCAGTACTCCGTCAGGGGCCGGTTCACCCCTCCACTTT
TRBV6-1	NA	12	TRBJ1-1	NA	CASSWRNTEAFF	TGTGCCAGCAGTTGGAGGAACACTGAAGCTTTCTTT
TRBV29-1	NA	14	TRBJ1-1	NA	CSVEEAGRRAEAFF	TGCAGCGTTGAAGAGGCTGGACGGCGGGCTGAAGCTTTCTTT
TRBV28	NA	14	TRBJ1-2	NA	CASSLTLNTYGYTF	TGTGCCAGCAGTTTAACGCTTAATACTTATGGCTACACCTTC
TRBV4-1	NA	14	TRBJ2-7	NA	CASSQGVDFYEQYF	TGCGCCAGCAGCCAAGGTGTGGACTTCTACGAGCAGTACTTC
TRBV9	NA	16	TRBJ1-4	TRBD1	CASSVAPGQGNEKLFF	TGTGCCAGCAGCGTAGCTCCGGGACAGGGTAATGAAAAACTGTTTTTT
TRBV13	NA	16	TRBJ2-1	TRBD2	CASSPGTSGIYNEQFF	TGTGCCAGCAGCCCCGGGACTAGCGGGATTTACAATGAGCAGTTCTTC
TRBV2	NA	12	TRBJ1-4	NA	CASTATNEKLFF	TGTGCCAGCACTGCAACTAATGAAAAACTGTTTTTT
TRBV6-1	NA	15	TRBJ1-6	TRBD1	CASSETGTDNSPLHF	TGTGCCAGCAGTGAAACCGGGACAGATAATTCACCCCTCCACTTT
TRBV9	NA	15	TRBJ2-1	TRBD2	CASSVEVSGANEQFF	TGTGCCAGCAGCGTAGAGGTTAGCGGGGCCAATGAGCAGTTCTTC
TRBV28	NA	16	TRBJ2-6	TRBD2	CASSGGLGSGANVLTF	TGTGCCAGCTCGGGGGGGTTAGGTTCTGGGGCCAACGTCCTGACTTTC
TRBV9	NA	15	TRBJ2-7	TRBD2	CASSVELAAPYEQYF	TGTGCCAGCAGCGTAGAACTAGCGGCCCCCTACGAGCAGTACTTC
TRBV3-1/TRBV3-2	NA	15	TRBJ2-5	TRBD2	CASSHTSGVQETQYF	TGTGCCAGCAGCCATACTAGCGGGGTACAAGAGACCCAGTACTTC
TRBV19	NA	15	TRBJ1-5	NA	CASSMGGNRDQPQHF	TGTGCCAGTAGTATGGGAGGAAATCGGGATCAGCCCCAGCATTTT
TRBV21-1	NA	17	TRBJ2-7	NA	CASSKFVEAGDEYEQYF	TGTGCCAGCAGCAAATTCGTGGAGGCAGGGGATGAGTACGAGCAGTACTTC
TRBV7-8	NA	16	TRBJ1-2	TRBD1	CASSSRAGGLIYGYTF	TGTGCCAGCAGCTCCAGGGCAGGGGGCTTAATCTATGGCTACACCTTC
TRBV11-2	NA	14	TRBJ1-2	NA	CASSLAGLDYGYTF	TGTGCCAGCAGCCTAGCGGGGTTGGACTATGGCTACACCTTC
TRBV19	many	13	TRBJ1-1	NA	CASRINRVTEAFF	TGTGCCAGTAGGATTAACAGGGTCACTGAAGCTTTCTTT